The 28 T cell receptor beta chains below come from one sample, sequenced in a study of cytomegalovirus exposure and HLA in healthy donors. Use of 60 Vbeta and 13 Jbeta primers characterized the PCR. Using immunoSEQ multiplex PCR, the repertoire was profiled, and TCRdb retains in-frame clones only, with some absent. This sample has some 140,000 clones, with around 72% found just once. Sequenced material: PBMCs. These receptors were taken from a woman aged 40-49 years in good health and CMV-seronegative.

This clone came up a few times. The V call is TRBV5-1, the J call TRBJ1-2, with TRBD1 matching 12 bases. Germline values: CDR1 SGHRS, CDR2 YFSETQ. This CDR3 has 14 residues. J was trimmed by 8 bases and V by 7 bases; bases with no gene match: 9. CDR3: CASGRDRGREGYTF. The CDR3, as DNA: TGCGCCAGCGGGAGGGACAGGGGGCGCGAAGGCTACACCTTC.

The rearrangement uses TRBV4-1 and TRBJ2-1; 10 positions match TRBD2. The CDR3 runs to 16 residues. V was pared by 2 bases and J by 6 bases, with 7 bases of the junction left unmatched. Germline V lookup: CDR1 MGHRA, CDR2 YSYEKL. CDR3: CASSQRSGGDINEQFF. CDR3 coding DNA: TGCGCCAGCAGCCAAAGGAGCGGGGGGGATATCAATGAGCAGTTCTTC.

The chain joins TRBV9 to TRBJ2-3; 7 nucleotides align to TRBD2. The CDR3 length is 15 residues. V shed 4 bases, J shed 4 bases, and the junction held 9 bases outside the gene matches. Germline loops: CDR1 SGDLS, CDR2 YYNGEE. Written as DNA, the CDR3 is TGTGCCAGCAGCCCTGGACTAGTGCACCCAGATACGCAGTATTTT. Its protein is CASSPGLVHPDTQYF.

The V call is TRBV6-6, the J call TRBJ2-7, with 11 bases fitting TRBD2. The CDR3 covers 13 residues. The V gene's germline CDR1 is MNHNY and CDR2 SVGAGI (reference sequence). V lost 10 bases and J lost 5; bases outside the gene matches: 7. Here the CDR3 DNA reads TGTGCCACCCGGACTAGCGGGTCCGACGAGCAGTACTTC. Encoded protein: CATRTSGSDEQYF.

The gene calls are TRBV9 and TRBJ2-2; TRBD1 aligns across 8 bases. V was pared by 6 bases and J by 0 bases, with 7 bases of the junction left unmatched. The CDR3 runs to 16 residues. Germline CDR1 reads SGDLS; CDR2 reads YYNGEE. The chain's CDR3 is CASTPGGRSNTGELFF. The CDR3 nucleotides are TGTGCCAGCACCCCAGGGGGCAGGTCGAACACCGGGGAGCTGTTTTTT.

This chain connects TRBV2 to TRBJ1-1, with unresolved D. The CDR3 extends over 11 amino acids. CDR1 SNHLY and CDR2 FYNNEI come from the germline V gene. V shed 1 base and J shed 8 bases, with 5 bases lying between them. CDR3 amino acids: CASSEVTEAFF. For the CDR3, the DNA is TGTGCCAGCAGTGAAGTAACAGAAGCTTTCTTT.

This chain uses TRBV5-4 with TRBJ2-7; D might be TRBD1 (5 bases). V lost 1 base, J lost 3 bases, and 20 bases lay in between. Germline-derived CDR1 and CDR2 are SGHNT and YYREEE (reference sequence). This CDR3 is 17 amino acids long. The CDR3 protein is CASSLYVGAGYDYEQYF. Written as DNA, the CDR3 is TGTGCCAGCAGCTTGTATGTTGGGGCAGGGTACGACTACGAGCAGTACTTC.

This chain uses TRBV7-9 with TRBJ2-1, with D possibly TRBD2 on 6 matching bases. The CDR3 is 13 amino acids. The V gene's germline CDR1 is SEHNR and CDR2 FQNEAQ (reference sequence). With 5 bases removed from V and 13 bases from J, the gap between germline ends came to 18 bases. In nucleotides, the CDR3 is TGTGCCAGCAGCCCCCTAACTAGCTACGACCAGTTCTTC. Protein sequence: CASSPLTSYDQFF.

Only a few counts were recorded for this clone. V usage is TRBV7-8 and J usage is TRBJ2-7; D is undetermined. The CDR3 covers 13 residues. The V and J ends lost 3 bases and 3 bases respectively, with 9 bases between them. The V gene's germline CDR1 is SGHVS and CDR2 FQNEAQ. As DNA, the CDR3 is TGTGCCAGCAGCTTCGACTGGGACTACGAGCAGTACGTC. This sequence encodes CASSFDWDYEQYV.

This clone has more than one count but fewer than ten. This CDR3 is CASSYSGGAVNEQFF. In DNA form, the CDR3 reads TGTGCCAGCAGCTACAGCGGGGGGGCCGTCAATGAGCAGTTCTTC. The rearrangement links TRBV7-9 to TRBJ2-1; 10 bases align to TRBD2. Per the germline V gene, CDR1 is SEHNR and CDR2 is FQNEAQ (reference sequence). V gave up 4 bases and J gave up 6 bases; unmatched junction bases: 6. The CDR3 contains 15 residues.

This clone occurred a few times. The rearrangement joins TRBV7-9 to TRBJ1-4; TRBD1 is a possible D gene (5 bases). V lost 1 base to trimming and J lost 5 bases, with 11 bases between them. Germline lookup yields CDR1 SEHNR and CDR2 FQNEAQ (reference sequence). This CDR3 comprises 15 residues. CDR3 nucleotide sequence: TGTGCCAGCAGCTTAGGAACAGGACCGAATGAAAAACTGTTTTTT. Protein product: CASSLGTGPNEKLFF.

CDR3 residues: CASTLSVAGENRSEQFF. The CDR3 region has the DNA TGTGCCAGCACCCTTTCGGTAGCGGGGGAGAATCGTAGTGAGCAGTTCTTC. The chain joins TRBV7-8 to TRBJ2-1; TRBD2 matches at 9 bases. The V gene end was trimmed by 7 bases and the J gene end by 9 bases; junction bases not matched to a gene: 19. The CDR3 length is 17 residues. Per germline, CDR1 SGHVS and CDR2 FQNEAQ.

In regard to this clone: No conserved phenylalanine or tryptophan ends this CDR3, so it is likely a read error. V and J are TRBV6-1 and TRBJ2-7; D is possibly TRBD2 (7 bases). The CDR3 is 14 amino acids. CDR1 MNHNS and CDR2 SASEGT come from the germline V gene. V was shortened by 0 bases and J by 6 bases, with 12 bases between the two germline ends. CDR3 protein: CASSEAPRGGEQYL. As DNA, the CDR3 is TGTGCCAGCAGTGAAGCGCCTAGGGGGGGCGAGCAGTACCTC.

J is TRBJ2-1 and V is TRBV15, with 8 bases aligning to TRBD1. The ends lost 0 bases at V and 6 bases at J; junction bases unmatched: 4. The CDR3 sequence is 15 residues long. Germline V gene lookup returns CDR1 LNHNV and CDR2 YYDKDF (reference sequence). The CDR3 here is CATSRDRTGGNEQFF. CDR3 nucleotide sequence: TGTGCCACCAGCAGAGATAGAACAGGGGGCAATGAGCAGTTCTTC. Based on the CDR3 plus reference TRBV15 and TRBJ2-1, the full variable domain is DAMVIQNPRYQVTQFGKPVTLSCSQTLNHNVMYWYQQKSSQAPKLLFHYYDKDFNNEADTPDNFQSRRPNTSFCFLDIRSPGLGDTAMYLCATSRDRTGGNEQFFGPGTRLTVL.

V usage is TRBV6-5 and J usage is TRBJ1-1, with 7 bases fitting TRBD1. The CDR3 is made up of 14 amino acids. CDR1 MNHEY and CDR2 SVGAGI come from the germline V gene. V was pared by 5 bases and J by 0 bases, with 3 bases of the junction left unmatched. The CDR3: CASSADRLNTEAFF. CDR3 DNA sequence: TGTGCCAGCAGTGCGGACAGGCTGAACACTGAAGCTTTCTTT.

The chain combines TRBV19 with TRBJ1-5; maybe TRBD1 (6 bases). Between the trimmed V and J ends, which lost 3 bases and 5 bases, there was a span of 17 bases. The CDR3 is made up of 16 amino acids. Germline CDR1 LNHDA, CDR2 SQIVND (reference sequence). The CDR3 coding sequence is TGTGCCAGTAGTATTACGGGGGGCCGAGCGGATCAGCCCCAGCATTTT. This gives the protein CASSITGGRADQPQHF. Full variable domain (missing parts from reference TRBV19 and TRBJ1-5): DGGITQSPKYLFRKEGQNVTLSCEQNLNHDAMYWYRQDPGQGLRLIYYSQIVNDFQKGDIAEGYSVSREKKESFPLTVTSAQKNPTAFYLCASSITGGRADQPQHFGDGTRLSIL.

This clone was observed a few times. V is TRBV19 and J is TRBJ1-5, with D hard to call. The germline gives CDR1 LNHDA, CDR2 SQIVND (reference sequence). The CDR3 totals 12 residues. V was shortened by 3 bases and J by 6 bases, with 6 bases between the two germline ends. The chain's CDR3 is CASSIGTQPQHF. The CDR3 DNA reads TGTGCCAGTAGTATCGGTACTCAGCCCCAGCATTTT.

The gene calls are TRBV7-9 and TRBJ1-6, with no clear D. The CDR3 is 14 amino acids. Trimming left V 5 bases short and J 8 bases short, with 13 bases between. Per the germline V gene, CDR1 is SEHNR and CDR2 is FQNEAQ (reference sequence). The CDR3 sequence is CASSPDSVYSPLHF. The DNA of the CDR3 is TGTGCCAGCAGCCCGGACTCGGTTTATTCACCCCTCCACTTT.

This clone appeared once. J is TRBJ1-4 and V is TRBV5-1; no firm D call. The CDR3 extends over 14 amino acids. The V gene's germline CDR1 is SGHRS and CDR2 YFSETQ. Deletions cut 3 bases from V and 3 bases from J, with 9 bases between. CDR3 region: CASSSGRSNEKLFF. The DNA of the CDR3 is TGCGCCAGCAGCTCCGGGAGATCTAATGAAAAACTGTTTTTT.

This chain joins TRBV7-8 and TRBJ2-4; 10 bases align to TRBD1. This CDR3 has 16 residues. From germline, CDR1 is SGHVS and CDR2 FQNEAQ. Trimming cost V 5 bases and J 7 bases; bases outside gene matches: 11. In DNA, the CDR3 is TGTGCCAGCAGCATTTGGACAGGGGGAAAGCGGAACATTCAGTACTTC. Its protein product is CASSIWTGGKRNIQYF.

CDR3 sequence reads: CATRISGVETQYF. The CDR3, as DNA: TGTGCCACTAGAATCTCGGGGGTGGAGACCCAGTACTTC. The chain couples TRBV19 to TRBJ2-5, with D tentatively TRBD2 (6 bases). This CDR3 has 13 amino acids. Germline CDR1 LNHDA, CDR2 SQIVND (reference sequence). V was shortened by 10 bases and J by 5 bases, with 17 bases between the two germline ends.

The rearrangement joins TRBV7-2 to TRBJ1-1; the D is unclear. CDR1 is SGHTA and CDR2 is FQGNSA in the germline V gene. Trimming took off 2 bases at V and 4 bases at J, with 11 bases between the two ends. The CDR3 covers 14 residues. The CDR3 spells CASSLQVRLTEAFF. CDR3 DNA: TGTGCCAGCAGCTTACAAGTGAGGCTCACTGAAGCTTTCTTT.

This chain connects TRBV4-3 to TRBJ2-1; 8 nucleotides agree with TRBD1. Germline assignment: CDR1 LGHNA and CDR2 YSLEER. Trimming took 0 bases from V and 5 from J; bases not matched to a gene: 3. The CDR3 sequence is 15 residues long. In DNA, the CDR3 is TGCGCCAGCAGCCAAGAGACAGGGGTCAACAATGAGCAGTTCTTC. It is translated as CASSQETGVNNEQFF.

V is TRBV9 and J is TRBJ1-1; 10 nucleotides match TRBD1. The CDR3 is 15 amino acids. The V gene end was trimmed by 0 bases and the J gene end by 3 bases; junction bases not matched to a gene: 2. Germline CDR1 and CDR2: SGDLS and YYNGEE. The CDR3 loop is CASSVEGQGYTEAFF. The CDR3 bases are TGTGCCAGCAGCGTAGAGGGACAGGGGTACACTGAAGCTTTCTTT. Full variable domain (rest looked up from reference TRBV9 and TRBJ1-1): DSGVTQTPKHLITATGQRVTLRCSPRSGDLSVYWYQQSLDQGLQFLIQYYNGEERAKGNILERFSAQQFPDLHSELNLSSLELGDSALYFCASSVEGQGYTEAFFGQGTRLTVV.

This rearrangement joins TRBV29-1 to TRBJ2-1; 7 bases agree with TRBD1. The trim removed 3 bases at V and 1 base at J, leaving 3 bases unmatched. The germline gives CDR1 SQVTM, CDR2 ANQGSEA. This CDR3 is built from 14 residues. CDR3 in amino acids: CSVDMDRSYNEQFF. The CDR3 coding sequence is TGCAGCGTTGATATGGACAGGTCCTACAATGAGCAGTTCTTC.

CDR3 coding DNA: TGCGCCAGCAGCTTGAGCGGGGGCCTTCCAGAGACCCAGTACTTC. Translated: CASSLSGGLPETQYF. The chain couples TRBV5-1 to TRBJ2-5, with 8 bases lining up with TRBD2. Losses at the gene ends were 1 base for V and 4 bases for J; bases not matched to a gene: 6. The CDR3 runs to 15 residues. Germline CDR1 SGHRS, CDR2 YFSETQ.

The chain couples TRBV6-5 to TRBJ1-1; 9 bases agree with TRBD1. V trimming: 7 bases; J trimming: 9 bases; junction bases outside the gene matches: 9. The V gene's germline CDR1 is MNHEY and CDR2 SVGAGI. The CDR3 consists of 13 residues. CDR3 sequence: CASIDGNRGQAFF. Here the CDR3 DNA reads TGTGCCAGCATCGACGGTAACAGGGGGCAAGCTTTCTTT.

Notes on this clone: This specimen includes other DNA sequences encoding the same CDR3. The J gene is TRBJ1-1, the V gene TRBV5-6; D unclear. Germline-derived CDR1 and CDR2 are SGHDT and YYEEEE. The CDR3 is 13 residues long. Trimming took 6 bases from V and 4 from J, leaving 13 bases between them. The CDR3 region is CASTLGVGTEAFF. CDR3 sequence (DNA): TGTGCCAGCACCCTCGGGGTGGGCACTGAAGCTTTCTTT.